The clone carrying this TCR beta chain was counted between two and nine times. The antigen remains unidentified. The investigators reverse transcribed all of the isolated RNA, so they sequenced expressed TCRB transcripts. The assay was immunoSEQ multiplex PCR, and TCRdb's table has in-frame clones only and misses some. Here the sample spans approximately 270,000 clones, roughly an eighth being singletons. The CDR3 has 17 residues. J gave up 3 bases and V 5 bases, and 9 bases lay outside the gene matches. Germline CDR1 MNHEY, CDR2 SMNVEV (reference sequence). The data were taken from a study of beta chain features in type 1 diabetes. Whole-study results and caveats: Patients with type 1 diabetes carried fewer insertions and had more deletions at their VDJ junctions. Sequencing used cDNA, and cells with high TCR expression could therefore be over-represented. The study left unresolved whether HLA type influences TCRB rearrangement. Shortening that was moderate but significant affected the TCRB CDR3s of Type 1 diabetes patients in all four CD4+ subsets.

The genes are TRBV27 and TRBJ2-1; 11 bases fit TRBD2. The material sequenced was naive CD4+ T cells from blood. The TCR was taken from a man aged 25-45 years with type 1 diabetes. CDR3 residues: CASSPRLAGGYYNEQFF. Here the CDR3 DNA reads TGTGCCAGCAGTCCGCGGCTAGCGGGAGGCTACTACAATGAGCAGTTCTTC.